This T cell receptor (beta chain) appears in the sequencing data of a study of cytomegalovirus exposure and HLA in healthy donors. Study-wide results and limits: CMV antigen specificity of three CMV-associated chains was confirmed in vitro. Most sequenced TCRs were rare (though some public TCRs occurred in many donors).

Some clones are missing from TCRdb's copy, which holds only in-frame ones; the method was immunoSEQ multiplex PCR. The table lists under 200,000 clones, 70% to 90% of them singletons. Looked up from germline, CDR1 is MNHEY and CDR2 is SMNVEV (reference sequence). CDR3 length equals 15 residues. Trimming took 3 bases from V and 3 from J; bases not matched to a gene: 3. As to this clone: Its antigen is not known.

The approximately 130-subject validation cohort, separate from the approximately 640-subject first cohort, included the donors. The clonotype was recovered from a woman younger than 30 in good health and CMV-seronegative. The sample taken for sequencing was PBMCs. This chain uses TRBV27 with TRBJ2-5; 11 nucleotides align to TRBD2. The CDR3 DNA follows: TGTGCCAGCAGTTTCGGGACTAGCGGAAAAGAGACCCAGTACTTC. As protein: CASSFGTSGKETQYF.